This record covers a single T cell receptor beta chain. The data belong to a study of control samples from healthy donors and cancer patients. Libraries were prepared by immunoSEQ multiplex PCR; TCRdb keeps only in-frame clonotypes and omits some of them. The repertoire holds about 59,000 clones, more than 90% seen once, with roughly 1.6% in the top ten. The specimen was PBMCs. This clonotype was sampled from a man aged 35 to 55 with colorectal cancer.

The DNA for the CDR3 is TGTGCCAGCAGCGCCCTTCTTTTTTCCGGGGGGGGAGATACGCAGTATTTT. It codes for CASSALLFSGGGDTQYF. The chain links TRBV9 to TRBJ2-3; TRBD2 agrees at 8 bases. V lost 3 bases and J lost 5; bases outside the gene matches: 14. CDR3 length: 17 residues. The germline CDR1 and CDR2 sequences are SGDLS and YYNGEE.